The clone carrying this T cell receptor (beta chain) showed up just once. This record belongs to a study of blood T cell repertoires in COVID-19. Study information: T cells, B-cell-depleted T cells, or PBMCs provided the cDNA or gDNA that served as material.

Germline CDR1 is MNHNS and CDR2 is SASEGT. CDR3 length: 15 residues. Losses at the gene ends were 4 bases for V and 0 bases for J; bases not matched to a gene: 3. Using immunoSEQ multiplex PCR, the repertoire was profiled, and TCRdb retains in-frame clones only, with some absent. This repertoire shows 25,000 to 35,000 clones, approximately 90% found once; its top ten account for 5.4%. This sequence joins TRBV6-1 and TRBJ2-7; TRBD2 agrees at 10 bases. The origin of this receptor is a man aged 55 to 70 with active COVID-19. Sample: peripheral blood. Here the CDR3 DNA reads TGTGCCAGCAGTGGAGCGGGGGGGAGCTCCTACGAGCAGTACTTC. Amino acids: CASSGAGGSSYEQYF.